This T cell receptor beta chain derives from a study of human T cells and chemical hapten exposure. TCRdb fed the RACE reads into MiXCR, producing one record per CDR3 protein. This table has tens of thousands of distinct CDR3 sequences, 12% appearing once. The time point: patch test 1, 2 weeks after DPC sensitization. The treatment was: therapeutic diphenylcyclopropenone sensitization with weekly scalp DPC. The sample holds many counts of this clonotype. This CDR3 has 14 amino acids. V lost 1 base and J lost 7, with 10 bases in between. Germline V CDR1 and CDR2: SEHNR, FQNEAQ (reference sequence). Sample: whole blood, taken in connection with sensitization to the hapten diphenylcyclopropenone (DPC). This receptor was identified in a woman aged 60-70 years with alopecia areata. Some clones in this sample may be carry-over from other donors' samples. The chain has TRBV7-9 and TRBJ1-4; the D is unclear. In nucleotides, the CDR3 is TGTGCCAGCAGCTTAGATTCCACGAGTGAAAAACTGTTTTTT. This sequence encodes CASSLDSTSEKLFF.